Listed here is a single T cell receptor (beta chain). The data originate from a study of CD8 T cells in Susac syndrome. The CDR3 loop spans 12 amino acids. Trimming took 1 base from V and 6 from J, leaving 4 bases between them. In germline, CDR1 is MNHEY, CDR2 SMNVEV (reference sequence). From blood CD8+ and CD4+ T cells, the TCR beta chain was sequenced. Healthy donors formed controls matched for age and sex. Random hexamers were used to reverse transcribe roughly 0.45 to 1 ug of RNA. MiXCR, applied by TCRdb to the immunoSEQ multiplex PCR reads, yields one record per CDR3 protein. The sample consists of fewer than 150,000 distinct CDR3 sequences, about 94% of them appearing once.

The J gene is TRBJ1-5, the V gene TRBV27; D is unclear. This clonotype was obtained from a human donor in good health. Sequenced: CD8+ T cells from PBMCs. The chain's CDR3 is CASSLYGQPQHF. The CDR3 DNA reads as TGTGCCAGCAGTTTATATGGTCAGCCCCAGCATTTT.